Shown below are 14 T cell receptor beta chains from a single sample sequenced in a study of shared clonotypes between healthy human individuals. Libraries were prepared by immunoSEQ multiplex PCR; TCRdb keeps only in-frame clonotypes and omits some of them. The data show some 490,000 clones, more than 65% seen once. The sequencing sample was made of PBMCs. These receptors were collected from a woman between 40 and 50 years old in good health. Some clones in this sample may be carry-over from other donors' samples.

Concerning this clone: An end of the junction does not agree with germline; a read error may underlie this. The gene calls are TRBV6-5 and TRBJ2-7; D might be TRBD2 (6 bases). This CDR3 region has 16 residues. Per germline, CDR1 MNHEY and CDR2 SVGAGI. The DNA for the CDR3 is TGTGCCAGCAGTCACTCCTGGGTGTCGGGGGAGCACGAGCAGTACTTC. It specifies CASSHSWVSGEHEQYF.

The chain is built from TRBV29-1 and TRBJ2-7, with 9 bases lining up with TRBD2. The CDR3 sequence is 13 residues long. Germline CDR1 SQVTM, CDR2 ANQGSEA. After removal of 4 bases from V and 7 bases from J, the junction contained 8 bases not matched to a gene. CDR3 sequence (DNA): TGCAGCGTTGGTTTTAGCGGGAGTCGGGAGCAGTACTTC. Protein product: CSVGFSGSREQYF.

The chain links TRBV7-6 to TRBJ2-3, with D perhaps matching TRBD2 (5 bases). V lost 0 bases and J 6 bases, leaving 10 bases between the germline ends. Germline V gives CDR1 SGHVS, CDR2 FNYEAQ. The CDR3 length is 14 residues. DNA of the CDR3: TGTGCCAGCAGCTTAGCGGGAGCTGGTGATACGCAGTATTTT. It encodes CASSLAGAGDTQYF.

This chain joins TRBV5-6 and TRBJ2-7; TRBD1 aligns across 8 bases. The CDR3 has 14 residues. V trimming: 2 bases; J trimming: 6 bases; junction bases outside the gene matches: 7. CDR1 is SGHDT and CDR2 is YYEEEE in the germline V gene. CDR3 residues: CASSLDRGAGEQYF. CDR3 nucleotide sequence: TGTGCCAGCAGCTTAGACAGGGGAGCCGGCGAGCAGTACTTC.

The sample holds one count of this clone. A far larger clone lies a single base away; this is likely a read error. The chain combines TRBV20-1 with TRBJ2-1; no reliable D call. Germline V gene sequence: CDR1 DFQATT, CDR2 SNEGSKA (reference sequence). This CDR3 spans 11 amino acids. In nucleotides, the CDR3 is TGCAGTGCTCGCGCCCTCAATGGGCAGTTCTTC. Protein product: CSARALNGQFF.

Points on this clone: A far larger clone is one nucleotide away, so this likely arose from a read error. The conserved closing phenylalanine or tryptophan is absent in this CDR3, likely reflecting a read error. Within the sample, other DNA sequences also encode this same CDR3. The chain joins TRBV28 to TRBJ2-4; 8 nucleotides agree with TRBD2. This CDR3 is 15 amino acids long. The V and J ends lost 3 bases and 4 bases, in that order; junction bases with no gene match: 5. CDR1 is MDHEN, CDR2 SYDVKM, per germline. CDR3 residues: CASSFPGGRKNIQYL. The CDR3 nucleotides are TGTGCCAGCAGTTTCCCCGGCGGGAGGAAAAACATTCAGTACCTC.

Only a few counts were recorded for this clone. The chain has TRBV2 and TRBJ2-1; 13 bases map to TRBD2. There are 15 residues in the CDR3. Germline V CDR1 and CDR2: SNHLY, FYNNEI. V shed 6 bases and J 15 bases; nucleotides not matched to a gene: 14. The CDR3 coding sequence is TGTGCCAGCAGCCCCGGGACTAGCGGGATCCCCGGGGGGTTCTTC. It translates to CASSPGTSGIPGGFF.

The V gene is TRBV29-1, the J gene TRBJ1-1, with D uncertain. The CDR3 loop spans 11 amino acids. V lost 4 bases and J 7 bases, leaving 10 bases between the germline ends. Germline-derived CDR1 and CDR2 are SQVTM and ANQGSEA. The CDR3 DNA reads TGCAGCGTTGGGCCTCCAATTGAAGCTTTCTTT. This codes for CSVGPPIEAFF.

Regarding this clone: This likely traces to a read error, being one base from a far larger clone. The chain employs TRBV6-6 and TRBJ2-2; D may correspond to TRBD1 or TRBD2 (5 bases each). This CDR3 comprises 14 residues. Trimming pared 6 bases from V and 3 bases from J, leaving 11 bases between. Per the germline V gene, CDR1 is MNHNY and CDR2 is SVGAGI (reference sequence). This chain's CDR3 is CASRPGTDTGELFF. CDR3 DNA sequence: TGTGCCAGCAGGCCAGGGACGGACACCGGGGAGCTGTTTTTT.

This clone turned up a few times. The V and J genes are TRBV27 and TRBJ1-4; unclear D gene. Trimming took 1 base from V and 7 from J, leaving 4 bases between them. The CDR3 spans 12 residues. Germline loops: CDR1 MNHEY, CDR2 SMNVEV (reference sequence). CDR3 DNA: TGTGCCAGCAGTTTATGGGGTGAAAAACTGTTTTTT. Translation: CASSLWGEKLFF.

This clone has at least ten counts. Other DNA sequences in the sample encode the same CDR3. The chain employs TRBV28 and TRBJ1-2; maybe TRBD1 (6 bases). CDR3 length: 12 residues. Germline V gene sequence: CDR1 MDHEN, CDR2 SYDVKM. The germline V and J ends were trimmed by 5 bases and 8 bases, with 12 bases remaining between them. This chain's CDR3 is CASSQGRWGYTF. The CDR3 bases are TGTGCCAGCAGTCAGGGGCGGTGGGGCTACACCTTC.

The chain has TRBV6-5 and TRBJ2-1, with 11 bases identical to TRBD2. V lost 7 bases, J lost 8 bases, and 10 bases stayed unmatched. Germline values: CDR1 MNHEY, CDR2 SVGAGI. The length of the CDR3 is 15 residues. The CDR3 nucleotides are TGTGCCAGCACCCGAACTAGCGGGAGATTGGATGAGCAGTTCTTC. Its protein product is CASTRTSGRLDEQFF.

CDR3 in DNA: TGCGCCAGCAGCCGATTCATGGGGGGACGGAACACCGGGGAGCTGTTTTTT. It translates to CASSRFMGGRNTGELFF. The genes are TRBV4-1 and TRBJ2-2, with a tentative D call TRBD2 (6 bases). V lost 4 bases, J lost 1 base, and 16 bases lay in between. This CDR3 region has 17 residues. CDR1 is MGHRA, CDR2 YSYEKL, per germline.

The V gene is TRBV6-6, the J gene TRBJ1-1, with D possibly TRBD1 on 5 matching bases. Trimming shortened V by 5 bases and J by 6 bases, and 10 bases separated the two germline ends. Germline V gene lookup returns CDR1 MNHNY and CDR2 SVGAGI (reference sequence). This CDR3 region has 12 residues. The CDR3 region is CASSAGRAEAFF. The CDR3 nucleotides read TGTGCCAGCAGTGCGGGCAGGGCTGAAGCTTTCTTT.